Listed below are T cell receptor beta chains from one sample, sequenced in a study of T cell responses to AZD1222 COVID-19 vaccine. Clones were read by immunoSEQ multiplex PCR, and TCRdb kept only the in-frame ones, dropping some. The sample gives 100,000 to 150,000 clones, 80% to 90% of which show up once; more than 4% is in the top ten. Source: peripheral blood, taken on day 0 of AZD1222 vaccination. The receptors were sampled from an adult in good health. The CDR3 runs from the conserved cysteine through the conserved F or W. Fields, in order: V gene, D gene, clone size, J gene, CDR3 protein, CDR3 DNA. D genes are given only for firm matches. Clone size, where shown, is once, few, many, or a class for clones that have expanded.

v_call: TRBV27
d_call: NA
clone_size: NA
j_call: TRBJ1-2
cdr3_aa: CASSSSGLLPHGYTF
cdr3_nt: TGTGCCAGCAGCAGTTCGGGACTCCTACCCCATGGCTACACCTTC

v_call: TRBV5-1
d_call: NA
clone_size: NA
j_call: TRBJ1-1
cdr3_aa: CASSSRGDGTEAFF
cdr3_nt: TGCGCCAGCAGCTCGCGGGGGGATGGCACTGAAGCTTTCTTT

v_call: TRBV18
d_call: TRBD1
clone_size: NA
j_call: TRBJ2-1
cdr3_aa: CASSPRDRDNEQFF
cdr3_nt: TGTGCCAGCTCACCTCGGGACAGAGACAATGAGCAGTTCTTC

v_call: TRBV20-1
d_call: TRBD2
clone_size: NA
j_call: TRBJ2-2
cdr3_aa: CSASAGGIRTGELFF
cdr3_nt: TGCAGTGCTAGTGCGGGAGGAATCCGAACCGGGGAGCTGTTTTTT

v_call: TRBV28
d_call: NA
clone_size: NA
j_call: TRBJ1-2
cdr3_aa: CASSLNPNYGYTF
cdr3_nt: TGTGCCAGCAGTTTGAACCCTAACTATGGCTACACCTTC

v_call: TRBV2
d_call: NA
clone_size: few
j_call: TRBJ2-7
cdr3_aa: CASSENYEQYF
cdr3_nt: TGTGCCAGCAGCGAAAATTACGAGCAGTACTTC

v_call: TRBV6-4
d_call: TRBD1
clone_size: NA
j_call: TRBJ2-5
cdr3_aa: CASSAHQAWTGQGETQYF
cdr3_nt: TGTGCCAGCAGTGCCCACCAGGCTTGGACAGGGCAAGGAGAGACCCAGTACTTC

v_call: TRBV2
d_call: NA
clone_size: NA
j_call: TRBJ1-2
cdr3_aa: CASSEKVEVYGYTF
cdr3_nt: TGTGCCAGCAGTGAAAAAGTCGAGGTCTATGGCTACACCTTC

v_call: TRBV18
d_call: TRBD2
clone_size: once
j_call: TRBJ2-3
cdr3_aa: CASSPFASGTITDTQYF
cdr3_nt: TGTGCCAGCTCACCATTTGCTAGCGGGACTATCACAGATACGCAGTATTTT

v_call: TRBV12-3/TRBV12-4
d_call: NA
clone_size: NA
j_call: TRBJ1-6
cdr3_aa: CASSRLTDSPLHF
cdr3_nt: TGTGCCAGCAGCCGATTGACTGATTCACCCCTCCACTTT

v_call: TRBV6-5
d_call: NA
clone_size: NA
j_call: TRBJ1-5
cdr3_aa: CASRVDSNQPQHF
cdr3_nt: TGTGCCAGCAGGGTAGATAGCAATCAGCCCCAGCATTTT

v_call: TRBV29-1
d_call: NA
clone_size: NA
j_call: TRBJ2-5
cdr3_aa: CSVDGGQETQYF
cdr3_nt: TGCAGCGTTGACGGCGGGCAAGAGACCCAGTACTTC

v_call: TRBV6-6
d_call: TRBD2
clone_size: NA
j_call: TRBJ2-1
cdr3_aa: CASSPRTSGDAETHNEQFF
cdr3_nt: TGTGCCAGCAGTCCCCGGACTAGCGGAGACGCTGAAACACACAATGAGCAGTTCTTC

v_call: TRBV6-2/TRBV6-3
d_call: NA
clone_size: NA
j_call: TRBJ1-6
cdr3_aa: CASSASGAYSPLHF
cdr3_nt: TGTGCCAGCAGTGCCTCCGGGGCCTATTCACCCCTCCACTTT

v_call: TRBV7-8
d_call: NA
clone_size: NA
j_call: TRBJ2-3
cdr3_aa: CASSLQGTSDTQYF
cdr3_nt: TGTGCCAGCAGCCTCCAGGGGACCTCAGATACGCAGTATTTT

v_call: TRBV19
d_call: NA
clone_size: NA
j_call: TRBJ2-5
cdr3_aa: CASRSRTRQETQYF
cdr3_nt: TGTGCCAGTAGATCCCGGACGAGGCAAGAGACCCAGTACTTC

v_call: TRBV19
d_call: NA
clone_size: NA
j_call: TRBJ2-7
cdr3_aa: CASSISRSYEQYF
cdr3_nt: TGTGCCAGTAGTATTTCCCGGTCCTACGAGCAGTACTTC

v_call: TRBV6-5
d_call: NA
clone_size: NA
j_call: TRBJ2-5
cdr3_aa: CASRPRVGETQYF
cdr3_nt: TGTGCCAGCCGCCCTCGGGTGGGGGAGACCCAGTACTTC

v_call: TRBV2
d_call: NA
clone_size: NA
j_call: TRBJ1-2
cdr3_aa: CASSSPPGGGYTF
cdr3_nt: TGTGCCAGCAGTTCCCCCCCCGGGGGCGGCTACACCTTC

v_call: TRBV19
d_call: NA
clone_size: NA
j_call: TRBJ2-1
cdr3_aa: CASSTSSSSGYEQFF
cdr3_nt: TGTGCCAGTAGTACCTCCTCCTCGTCCGGGTATGAGCAGTTCTTC

v_call: TRBV5-1
d_call: NA
clone_size: NA
j_call: TRBJ2-1
cdr3_aa: CASSLNGHGNEQFF
cdr3_nt: TGCGCCAGCAGTCTTAACGGGCACGGCAATGAGCAGTTCTTC

v_call: TRBV10-1
d_call: NA
clone_size: NA
j_call: TRBJ2-5
cdr3_aa: CASSETIQETQYF
cdr3_nt: TGCGCCAGCAGTGAGACAATCCAAGAGACCCAGTACTTC

v_call: TRBV15
d_call: TRBD2
clone_size: NA
j_call: TRBJ2-5
cdr3_aa: CATSRIAGGPETQYF
cdr3_nt: TGTGCCACCAGCAGGATCGCGGGGGGCCCAGAGACCCAGTACTTC

v_call: TRBV6-2/TRBV6-3
d_call: NA
clone_size: NA
j_call: TRBJ2-7
cdr3_aa: CASSPTGISYEQYF
cdr3_nt: TGTGCCAGCAGTCCAACAGGGATCTCCTACGAGCAGTACTTC

v_call: TRBV3-1/TRBV3-2
d_call: TRBD1
clone_size: NA
j_call: TRBJ1-4
cdr3_aa: CASSPAPGTEEKLFF
cdr3_nt: TGTGCCAGCAGCCCCGCACCCGGGACAGAGGAAAAACTGTTTTTT

v_call: TRBV7-9
d_call: NA
clone_size: NA
j_call: TRBJ2-1
cdr3_aa: CASSLTLDNEQFF
cdr3_nt: TGTGCCAGCAGCTTAACGTTGGACAATGAGCAGTTCTTC

v_call: TRBV7-2
d_call: TRBD1
clone_size: NA
j_call: TRBJ1-6
cdr3_aa: CASSSGTGKNSPLHF
cdr3_nt: TGTGCCAGCAGCTCAGGGACAGGAAAAAATTCACCCCTCCACTTT

v_call: TRBV3-1/TRBV3-2
d_call: TRBD1
clone_size: NA
j_call: TRBJ2-7
cdr3_aa: CASSQRDRAHEQYF
cdr3_nt: TGTGCCAGCAGCCAGCGAGACAGGGCCCACGAGCAGTACTTC

v_call: TRBV6-1
d_call: TRBD1
clone_size: NA
j_call: TRBJ2-3
cdr3_aa: CASSAGTGGGLDTQYF
cdr3_nt: TGTGCCAGCAGTGCAGGAACAGGGGGTGGTTTGGATACGCAGTATTTT

v_call: TRBV29-1
d_call: TRBD1
clone_size: NA
j_call: TRBJ2-7
cdr3_aa: CSVRGRSSYEQYF
cdr3_nt: TGCAGCGTTAGGGGGCGAAGCTCCTACGAGCAGTACTTC

v_call: TRBV5-5
d_call: NA
clone_size: NA
j_call: TRBJ2-1
cdr3_aa: CASSPGTGNEQFF
cdr3_nt: TGTGCCAGCAGCCCAGGAACCGGTAATGAGCAGTTCTTC

v_call: TRBV5-4
d_call: TRBD2
clone_size: NA
j_call: TRBJ2-7
cdr3_aa: CASSPGGWGGYEQYF
cdr3_nt: TGTGCCAGCAGCCCCGGCGGGTGGGGGGGCTACGAGCAGTACTTC

v_call: TRBV9
d_call: NA
clone_size: few
j_call: TRBJ1-6
cdr3_aa: CASSQQGAYSPLHF
cdr3_nt: TGTGCCAGCAGCCAACAGGGCGCTTATTCACCCCTCCACTTT

v_call: TRBV10-1
d_call: TRBD2
clone_size: NA
j_call: TRBJ2-3
cdr3_aa: CASSELSGGTDTQYF
cdr3_nt: TGCGCCAGCAGTGAGCTTAGCGGGGGCACAGATACGCAGTATTTT

v_call: TRBV3-1/TRBV3-2
d_call: NA
clone_size: NA
j_call: TRBJ2-7
cdr3_aa: CASSRNDRAYEQYF
cdr3_nt: TGTGCCAGCAGCCGCAACGACAGAGCCTACGAGCAGTACTTC

v_call: TRBV28
d_call: TRBD2
clone_size: NA
j_call: TRBJ2-1
cdr3_aa: CASLAGGYNEQFF
cdr3_nt: TGTGCCAGCCTAGCGGGGGGTTACAATGAGCAGTTCTTC

v_call: TRBV2
d_call: NA
clone_size: NA
j_call: TRBJ2-3
cdr3_aa: CASSEGAVTDTQYF
cdr3_nt: TGTGCCAGCAGTGAGGGAGCGGTCACAGATACGCAGTATTTT

v_call: TRBV5-1
d_call: TRBD1
clone_size: NA
j_call: TRBJ2-3
cdr3_aa: CASSLNRGGADTQYF
cdr3_nt: TGCGCCAGCAGTCTTAACAGGGGCGGCGCAGATACGCAGTATTTT

v_call: TRBV13
d_call: TRBD2
clone_size: once
j_call: TRBJ2-3
cdr3_aa: CASSLGPGLASDTQYF
cdr3_nt: TGTGCCAGCAGCTTAGGGCCGGGACTAGCGTCAGATACGCAGTATTTT

v_call: TRBV27
d_call: NA
clone_size: NA
j_call: TRBJ2-7
cdr3_aa: CASSRPPSTIYEQYF
cdr3_nt: TGTGCCAGCAGCCGACCACCCTCTACCATCTACGAGCAGTACTTC

v_call: TRBV3-1/TRBV3-2
d_call: TRBD2
clone_size: NA
j_call: TRBJ2-1
cdr3_aa: CASSRGGKSYNEQFF
cdr3_nt: TGTGCCAGCAGTCGGGGGGGAAAATCCTACAATGAGCAGTTCTTC

v_call: TRBV28
d_call: NA
clone_size: NA
j_call: TRBJ1-1
cdr3_aa: CASSYQGPEAFF
cdr3_nt: TGTGCCAGCAGTTATCAAGGGCCGGAGGCTTTCTTT

v_call: TRBV27
d_call: NA
clone_size: few
j_call: TRBJ2-4
cdr3_aa: CASSPIDYGKNIQYF
cdr3_nt: TGTGCCAGCAGTCCTATCGACTATGGCAAAAACATTCAGTACTTC

v_call: TRBV28
d_call: NA
clone_size: NA
j_call: TRBJ2-1
cdr3_aa: CASRTGGAGVEVGNEQFF
cdr3_nt: TGTGCCAGCAGGACAGGGGGAGCGGGAGTGGAGGTGGGCAATGAGCAGTTCTTC

v_call: TRBV7-3
d_call: NA
clone_size: NA
j_call: TRBJ1-2
cdr3_aa: CASSPIPWTLGSSNYGYTF
cdr3_nt: TGTGCCAGCAGCCCGATCCCCTGGACACTTGGTTCCTCTAACTATGGCTACACCTTC

v_call: TRBV5-1
d_call: NA
clone_size: NA
j_call: TRBJ1-5
cdr3_aa: CASRRSGESNQPQHF
cdr3_nt: TGCGCCAGCAGGAGGAGTGGAGAGAGCAATCAGCCCCAGCATTTT

v_call: TRBV7-3
d_call: TRBD2
clone_size: few
j_call: TRBJ2-2
cdr3_aa: CASRPGLAGGSGAGELFF
cdr3_nt: TGTGCCAGCAGACCGGGACTAGCGGGAGGTTCCGGGGCCGGGGAGCTGTTTTTT

v_call: TRBV28
d_call: NA
clone_size: NA
j_call: TRBJ1-2
cdr3_aa: CASSSGVYGYTF
cdr3_nt: TGTGCCAGCAGTTCGGGGGTTTATGGCTACACCTTC

v_call: TRBV7-3
d_call: TRBD2
clone_size: NA
j_call: TRBJ2-2
cdr3_aa: CASSPTSGRAGYTGELFF
cdr3_nt: TGTGCCAGCAGCCCCACTAGCGGGAGGGCTGGGTACACCGGGGAGCTGTTTTTT